This is a list of T cell receptor beta chains from one sample in a study of PD-1 blockade in classical Hodgkin lymphoma. Here immunoSEQ multiplex PCR was the method, and the copy in TCRdb shows in-frame clones only, minus some. The table lists about 27,000 clones, about 78% of them singletons. This material consisted of peripheral blood mononuclear cells (PBMCs), taken before the second cycle of nivolumab. Receptors were obtained from a human donor with classical Hodgkin lymphoma. CDR3s include the opening cysteine and the closing phenylalanine or tryptophan. The D gene is left open where the match is weak. Part of the rows lack a size; the others show once, few, many or a class for expanded clones.

CASSSRDLLGNEQFF | TGTGCCAGCAGCTCGAGGGACCTGCTTGGGAATGAGCAGTTCTTC | TRBJ2-1 | NA | TRBV11-1 | NA
CASSLFRGRDGYTF | TGTGCCAGCAGCTTATTCCGGGGGCGAGATGGCTACACCTTC | TRBJ1-2 | once | TRBV7-8 | NA
CASSSRRSGAQETQYF | TGTGCCAGCAGCTCCCGCCGTTCGGGGGCTCAAGAGACCCAGTACTTC | TRBJ2-5 | NA | TRBV7-6 | NA
CATERGSYEQYF | TGTGCCACCGAAAGGGGGTCCTACGAGCAGTACTTC | TRBJ2-7 | NA | TRBV6-1 | NA
CATSRDQWDRGQETQYF | TGTGCCACCAGCAGAGATCAATGGGACAGGGGACAAGAGACCCAGTACTTC | TRBJ2-5 | few | TRBV15 | TRBD1
CASSPEDTYEQYF | TGTGCCAGCTCACCTGAGGATACCTACGAGCAGTACTTC | TRBJ2-7 | once | TRBV18 | NA
CASSVAPGETQYF | TGTGCCAGCAGCGTAGCTCCGGGAGAGACCCAGTACTTC | TRBJ2-5 | NA | TRBV9 | NA
CASSRQDLNTEAFF | TGTGCCAGCAGTCGACAGGACCTGAACACTGAAGCTTTCTTT | TRBJ1-1 | NA | TRBV6-5 | NA
CATSRDSRDVNNEQFF | TGTGCCACCAGCAGAGATAGCAGGGACGTTAACAATGAGCAGTTCTTC | TRBJ2-1 | NA | TRBV15 | NA
CASSSSLGLGNSPLHF | TGTGCCAGCAGCTCGTCACTGGGGCTCGGGAATTCACCCCTCCACTTT | TRBJ1-6 | once | TRBV7-9 | NA
CASSLLAGETDTQYF | TGCGCCAGCAGCCTTTTAGCGGGGGAAACAGATACGCAGTATTTT | TRBJ2-3 | few | TRBV4-3 | TRBD2
CASSKVKRGTFNEQFF | TGTGCCAGCAGCAAAGTGAAGCGGGGGACTTTTAATGAGCAGTTCTTC | TRBJ2-1 | NA | TRBV21-1 | NA
CASSLAQAPYGYTF | TGTGCCAGCAGCTTAGCGCAGGCGCCCTATGGCTACACCTTC | TRBJ1-2 | NA | TRBV7-2 | NA
CASSLYGGNEAFF | TGTGCCAGCAGCTTATACGGGGGTAATGAAGCTTTCTTT | TRBJ1-1 | NA | TRBV7-2 | NA
CSVVLAGGLQETQYF | TGCAGCGTCGTCCTAGCGGGGGGATTACAAGAGACCCAGTACTTC | TRBJ2-5 | NA | TRBV29-1 | TRBD2
CASSGNQPQHF | TGTGCCAGCAGTGGAAATCAGCCCCAGCATTTT | TRBJ1-5 | many | TRBV28 | NA
CASSQPGQGAPGANVLTF | TGCGCCAGCAGCCAGCCGGGACAGGGGGCGCCTGGGGCCAACGTCCTGACTTTC | TRBJ2-6 | few | TRBV4-1 | TRBD1
CASRLGLQFTDTQYF | TGCGCCAGCAGGTTGGGCCTACAATTCACAGATACGCAGTATTTT | TRBJ2-3 | NA | TRBV5-1 | NA
CATGGNRHSPLHF | TGTGCCACCGGGGGGAATAGACATTCACCCCTCCACTTT | TRBJ1-6 | once | TRBV28 | NA
CASREPGLNTEAFF | TGTGCCAGTAGGGAACCGGGACTGAACACTGAAGCTTTCTTT | TRBJ1-1 | NA | TRBV19 | NA
CASSSRVAVNQPQHF | TGTGCCAGTAGTTCCAGGGTGGCGGTCAATCAGCCCCAGCATTTT | TRBJ1-5 | NA | TRBV19 | NA
CASSLMDWNTEAFF | TGTGCCAGCAGCTTGATGGACTGGAACACTGAAGCTTTCTTT | TRBJ1-1 | NA | TRBV7-9 | NA
CASSPPGNPTYGYTF | TGTGCCAGCTCACCCCCCGGGAACCCCACCTATGGCTACACCTTC | TRBJ1-2 | NA | TRBV18 | NA
CASSQDNRAYEQYF | TGTGCCAGCAGCCAAGATAACAGGGCCTACGAGCAGTACTTC | TRBJ2-7 | NA | TRBV4-2 | NA
CASSKISGGAFNEQFF | TGTGCCAGCAGCAAAATTAGCGGGGGGGCTTTCAATGAGCAGTTCTTC | TRBJ2-1 | NA | TRBV21-1 | NA
CASREGLGKETQYF | TGTGCCAGCAGGGAAGGCCTCGGGAAAGAGACCCAGTACTTC | TRBJ2-5 | NA | TRBV6-5 | NA
CASRPIQGANEQYF | TGTGCCAGCAGACCTATACAGGGGGCGAACGAGCAGTACTTC | TRBJ2-7 | few | TRBV6-5 | TRBD1
CASSQEYRVDTQYF | TGCGCCAGCAGCCAAGAGTATCGTGTAGATACGCAGTATTTT | TRBJ2-3 | NA | TRBV4-3 | NA
CASNSGGPNTEAFF | TGTGCCAGCAATTCCGGAGGGCCGAACACTGAAGCTTTCTTT | TRBJ1-1 | NA | TRBV6-1 | NA
CASSLGRSTEAFF | TGCGCCAGCAGCCTGGGACGGAGCACTGAAGCTTTCTTT | TRBJ1-1 | NA | TRBV4-3 | NA
CASSLGQSNTEAFF | TGTGCCAGCAGCTTAGGACAGTCGAACACTGAAGCTTTCTTT | TRBJ1-1 | few | TRBV7-2 | NA
CASSSNIEAFF | TGTGCCAGCAGCTCCAATATTGAAGCTTTCTTT | TRBJ1-1 | NA | TRBV28 | NA
CASSLNGGAASYNEQFF | TGTGCCAGCAGCTTAAATGGCGGGGCGGCATCCTACAATGAGCAGTTCTTC | TRBJ2-1 | NA | TRBV7-8 | NA
CASSPGTPADTQYF | TGTGCCAGCAGTCCCGGGACCCCGGCGGATACGCAGTATTTT | TRBJ2-3 | NA | TRBV6-4 | NA
CASSAHRGPLYEQYF | TGTGCCAGCAGCGCGCACAGGGGTCCTCTGTACGAGCAGTACTTC | TRBJ2-7 | NA | TRBV11-3 | TRBD1
CASSLGGGWLSGNTIYF | TGTGCCAGCAGCTTAGGAGGAGGGTGGCTCTCTGGAAACACCATATATTTT | TRBJ1-3 | few | TRBV7-8 | NA
CASSYMTTVLANYGYTF | TGTGCCAGCAGCTACATGACGACAGTCCTGGCTAACTATGGCTACACCTTC | TRBJ1-2 | few | TRBV7-2 | NA
CASSTGQVLSPLHF | TGTGCCAGCAGCACGGGACAGGTCCTCTCACCCCTCCACTTT | TRBJ1-6 | once | TRBV5-6 | TRBD1
CASSQTTSGSYNEQFF | TGTGCCAGCAGCCAGACGACTAGCGGCTCCTACAATGAGCAGTTCTTC | TRBJ2-1 | NA | TRBV9 | TRBD2
CASRTGIRETQYF | TGTGCCAGCAGGACAGGGATTCGGGAGACCCAGTACTTC | TRBJ2-5 | NA | TRBV2 | TRBD1
CASSPNRFDSEAFF | TGTGCCAGCTCACCAAATAGGTTCGACAGTGAAGCTTTCTTT | TRBJ1-1 | NA | TRBV18 | NA
CASSMRTAHSYNSPLHF | TGTGCCAGTAGTATGAGGACCGCGCACTCCTATAATTCACCCCTCCACTTT | TRBJ1-6 | NA | TRBV19 | NA